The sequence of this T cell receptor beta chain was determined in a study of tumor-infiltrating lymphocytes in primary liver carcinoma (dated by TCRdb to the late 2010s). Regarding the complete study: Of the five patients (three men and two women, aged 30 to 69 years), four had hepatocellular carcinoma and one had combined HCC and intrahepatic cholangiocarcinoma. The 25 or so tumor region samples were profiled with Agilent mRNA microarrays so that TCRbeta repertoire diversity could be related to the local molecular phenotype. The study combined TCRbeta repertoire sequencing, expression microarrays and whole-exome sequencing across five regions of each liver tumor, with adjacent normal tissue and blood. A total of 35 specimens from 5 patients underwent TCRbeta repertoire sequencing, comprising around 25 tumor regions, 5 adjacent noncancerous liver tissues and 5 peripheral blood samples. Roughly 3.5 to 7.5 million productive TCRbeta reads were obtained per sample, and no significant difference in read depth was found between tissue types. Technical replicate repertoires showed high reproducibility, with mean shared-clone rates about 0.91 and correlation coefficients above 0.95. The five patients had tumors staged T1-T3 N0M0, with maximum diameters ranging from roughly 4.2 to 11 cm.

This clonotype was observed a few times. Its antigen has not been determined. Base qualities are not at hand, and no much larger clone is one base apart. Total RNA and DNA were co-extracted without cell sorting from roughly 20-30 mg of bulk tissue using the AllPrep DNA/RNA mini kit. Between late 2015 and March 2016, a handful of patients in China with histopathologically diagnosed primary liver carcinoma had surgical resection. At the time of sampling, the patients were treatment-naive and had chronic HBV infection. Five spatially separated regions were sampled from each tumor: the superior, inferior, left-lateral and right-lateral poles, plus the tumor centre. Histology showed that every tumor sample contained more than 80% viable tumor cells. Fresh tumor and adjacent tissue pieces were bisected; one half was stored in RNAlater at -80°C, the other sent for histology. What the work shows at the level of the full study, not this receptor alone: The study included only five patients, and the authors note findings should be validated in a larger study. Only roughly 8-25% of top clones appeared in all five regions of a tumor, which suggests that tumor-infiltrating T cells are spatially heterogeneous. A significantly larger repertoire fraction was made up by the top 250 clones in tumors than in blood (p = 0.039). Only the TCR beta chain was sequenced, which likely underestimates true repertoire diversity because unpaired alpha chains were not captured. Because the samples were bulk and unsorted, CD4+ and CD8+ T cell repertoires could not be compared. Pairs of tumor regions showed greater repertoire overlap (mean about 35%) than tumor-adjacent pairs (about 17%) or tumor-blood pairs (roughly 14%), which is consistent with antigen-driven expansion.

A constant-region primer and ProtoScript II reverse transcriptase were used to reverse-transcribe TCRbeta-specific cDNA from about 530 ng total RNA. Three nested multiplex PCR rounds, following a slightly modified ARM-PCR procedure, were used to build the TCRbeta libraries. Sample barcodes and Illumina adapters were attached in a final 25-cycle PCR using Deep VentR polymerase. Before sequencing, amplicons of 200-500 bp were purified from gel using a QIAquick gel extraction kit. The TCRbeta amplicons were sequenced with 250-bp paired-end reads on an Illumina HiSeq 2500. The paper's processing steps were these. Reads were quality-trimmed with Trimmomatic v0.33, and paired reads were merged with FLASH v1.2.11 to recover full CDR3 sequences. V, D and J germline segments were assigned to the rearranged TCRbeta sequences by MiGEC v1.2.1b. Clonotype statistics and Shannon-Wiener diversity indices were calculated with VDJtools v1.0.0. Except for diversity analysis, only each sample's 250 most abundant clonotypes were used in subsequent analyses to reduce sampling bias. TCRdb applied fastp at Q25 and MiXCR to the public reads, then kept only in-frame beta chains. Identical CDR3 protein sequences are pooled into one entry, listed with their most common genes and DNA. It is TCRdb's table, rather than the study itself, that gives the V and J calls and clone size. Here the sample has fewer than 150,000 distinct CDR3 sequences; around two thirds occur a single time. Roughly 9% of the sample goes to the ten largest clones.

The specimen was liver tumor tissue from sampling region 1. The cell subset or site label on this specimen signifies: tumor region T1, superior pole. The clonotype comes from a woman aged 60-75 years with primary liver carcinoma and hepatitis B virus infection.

The CDR3 region has the sequence CSVVGGRGSHNEQFF. The nucleotide sequence is TGCAGCGTTGTGGGCGGGAGGGGCTCCCATAATGAGCAGTTCTTC. This sequence uses TRBV29-1 and TRBJ2-1, and TRBD2 matches 9 of the central bases. The CDR3 starts with the cysteine, ends with the phenylalanine, and has 15 residues. Just CDR3 DNA is preserved here, 45 bases in frame from base 1. V trim: 4 bases; J trim: 7 bases; unmatched bases: 11. Taken from the germline V gene, the CDR1 and CDR2 loops are SQVTM and ANQGSEA.